These 6 T cell receptor beta chains came from one sample sequenced in a study of blood T cell repertoires in COVID-19. Repertoires were generated with immunoSEQ multiplex PCR, while TCRdb's copy carries only in-frame clones and drops some. The table lists hundreds of thousands of clones, approximately 83% of them singletons, with about 2.5% in the top ten. The sample taken for sequencing was peripheral blood. The receptors come from a woman in her 40s with active or convalescent COVID-19.

The V call is TRBV9, the J call TRBJ1-2; TRBD1 agrees at 7 bases. Germline V gene sequence: CDR1 SGDLS, CDR2 YYNGEE. V shed 0 bases and J 3 bases; nucleotides not matched to a gene: 5. CDR3 size: 15 residues. This chain's CDR3 is CASSVGGGDDYGYTF. CDR3 in DNA: TGTGCCAGCAGCGTAGGAGGGGGCGATGACTATGGCTACACCTTC.

The chain employs TRBV5-1 and TRBJ1-4; 12 bases are shared with TRBD1. Germline CDR1 is SGHRS and CDR2 is YFSETQ. This CDR3 contains 17 residues. V was pared by 2 bases and J by 3 bases, with 5 bases of the junction left unmatched. CDR3 loop: CASSLEGQGASNEKLFF. CDR3 nucleotide sequence: TGCGCCAGCAGCTTAGAGGGACAGGGGGCATCTAATGAAAAACTGTTTTTT.

The rearrangement links TRBV25-1 to TRBJ2-3; 7 nucleotides agree with TRBD2. Per the germline V gene, CDR1 is MGHDK and CDR2 is SYGVNS. The CDR3 covers 15 residues. V trimming: 2 bases; J trimming: 5 bases; junction bases outside the gene matches: 7. This chain's CDR3 is CASSEGTGGGDTQYF. The CDR3 DNA reads as TGTGCCAGCAGTGAAGGGACCGGCGGGGGAGATACGCAGTATTTT.

The rearrangement joins TRBV19 to TRBJ2-7; 11 bases fit TRBD1. The V and J ends lost 4 bases and 3 bases, in that order; junction bases with no gene match: 5. Per the germline V gene, CDR1 is LNHDA and CDR2 is SQIVND (reference sequence). This CDR3 is built from 15 residues. The CDR3 DNA reads TGTGCCAGTAGTAACGCCGGGACAGGGGGCTACGAGCAGTACTTC. This gives the protein CASSNAGTGGYEQYF.

The chain links TRBV7-3 to TRBJ2-7; TRBD2 aligns across 12 bases. Germline V lookup: CDR1 SGHTA, CDR2 FQGTGA. V was clipped by 2 bases and J by 2 bases; unmatched bases: 7. This CDR3 is 17 amino acids long. CDR3 protein: CASSLRRLAGATYEQYF. The CDR3 nucleotides read TGTGCCAGCAGCTTACGCCGACTAGCGGGAGCAACCTACGAGCAGTACTTC.

The rearrangement uses TRBV11-3 and TRBJ1-4; D is unresolved. V lost 5 bases and J lost 5, with 9 bases in between. Per the germline V gene, CDR1 is SGHNT and CDR2 is YENEEA. The CDR3 has 13 amino acids. CDR3 protein: CASSLRGNEKLFF. CDR3 coding DNA: TGTGCCAGCAGCCTTAGAGGGAATGAAAAACTGTTTTTT.